Listed below are T cell receptor beta chains from one sample, sequenced in a study of CD8 T cells in Susac syndrome. A single record per CDR3 protein comes from TCRdb applying MiXCR to the immunoSEQ multiplex PCR reads. The sample comprises approximately 75,000 distinct CDR3 sequences, approximately 95% of which are singletons, and approximately 0.25% rests with the top ten. The sequencing input was CD8+ T cells from PBMCs. The receptors originated from a human donor in good health. Both conserved end residues are part of each CDR3. D genes are given only for firm matches. The listing skips clone size in some rows; elsewhere it reads once, few, many or a size class.

V,size,J,D,DNA,CDR3
TRBV7-9,NA,TRBJ1-2,NA,TGTGCCAGCACCTACACCTATGGCTACACCTTC,CASTYTYGYTF
TRBV6-4,NA,TRBJ2-1,NA,TGTGCCAGCAGTGACTCGCCTGGGTATGAGCAGTTCTTC,CASSDSPGYEQFF
TRBV7-2,NA,TRBJ2-7,TRBD2,TGTGCCAGCAGCTTCCTAGCGGCCCCCTACGAGCAGTACTTC,CASSFLAAPYEQYF
TRBV29-1,NA,TRBJ1-2,NA,TGCAGCGTTCCGGGAGAGGGTGGCTACACCTTC,CSVPGEGGYTF
TRBV10-3,NA,TRBJ1-1,NA,TGTGCCATCTCCCCGGGGGGGGGCACTGAAGCTTTCTTT,CAISPGGGTEAFF
TRBV29-1,NA,TRBJ1-1,NA,TGCAGCGTTGAAACGGGTTGGGCTGAAGCTTTCTTT,CSVETGWAEAFF
TRBV28,NA,TRBJ2-4,NA,TGTGCCAGCAGCCTACAGCTGGCCGTCGGTCACATTCAGTACTTC,CASSLQLAVGHIQYF
TRBV28,once,TRBJ1-2,NA,TGTGCCAGCAATCAGGTCCGAAGTTCCCGAGCTAACTATGGCTACACCTTC,CASNQVRSSRANYGYTF
TRBV3-1,NA,TRBJ2-5,TRBD2,TGTGCCAGCAGCCAAGAAATGGGACTAGCGGGGGGATTCGAAGAAGAGACCCAGTACTTC,CASSQEMGLAGGFEEETQYF
TRBV10-2,NA,TRBJ2-3,NA,TGCGCCAGCAGTGACGCCCAACACACAGATACGCAGTATTTT,CASSDAQHTDTQYF
TRBV11-1,NA,TRBJ2-3,NA,TGTGCCAGCAGCCGGGAGTACTCGCAGTATTTT,CASSREYSQYF
TRBV29-1,NA,TRBJ2-2,TRBD2,TGCAGCGCCGAAGGTAGCGGGGGGATAAACACCGGGGAGCTGTTTTTT,CSAEGSGGINTGELFF
TRBV7-7,NA,TRBJ2-1,NA,TGTGCTAGCAGCTCCCTTGATGCCCCTTCCTACAATGAGCAGTTCTTC,CASSSLDAPSYNEQFF
TRBV4-2,NA,TRBJ1-1,NA,TGTGCCAGCAGCCAAGTCGGCGGGCGCACTGAAGCTTTCTTT,CASSQVGGRTEAFF
TRBV15,NA,TRBJ2-1,NA,TGTGCCACCAGTAGGGGCCACAATGAGCAGTTCTTC,CATSRGHNEQFF
TRBV7-9,NA,TRBJ2-7,NA,TGTGCCAGCGGCGGGGACACCGCGAGATACGAGCAGTACTTC,CASGGDTARYEQYF
TRBV5-5,NA,TRBJ2-3,NA,TGTGCCAGCAGCTTAGGCCTACTGGGGTTCGTTGCGGATACGCAGTATTTT,CASSLGLLGFVADTQYF
TRBV7-8,once,TRBJ1-4,NA,TGTGCCAGCAGCTTAGTCGGGGTTGAAAAACTGTTTTTT,CASSLVGVEKLFF
TRBV29-1,NA,TRBJ2-5,TRBD1,TGCAGCGTTGAAGGGACAGGCTTCCCATCGTACCAAGAGACCCAGTACTTC,CSVEGTGFPSYQETQYF
TRBV4-3,NA,TRBJ2-1,TRBD2,TGCGCCAGCAGCCAAGAAGGATTTTCTAGCGGGAGCCACAATGAGCAGTTCTTC,CASSQEGFSSGSHNEQFF
TRBV9,NA,TRBJ1-2,NA,TGTGCCAGCAGCGTGGCGGACATACGGAGCTTTGGCTACACCTTC,CASSVADIRSFGYTF
TRBV4-1,once,TRBJ1-1,NA,TGCGCCAGCAGCCTCCAGAGGTCTGGAACTGAAGCTTTCTTT,CASSLQRSGTEAFF
TRBV7-9,NA,TRBJ1-1,NA,TGTGCCAGCAACCAACCGTACAGGGCGAACACTGAAGCTTTCTTT,CASNQPYRANTEAFF
TRBV29-1,NA,TRBJ2-1,TRBD2,TGCAGCGTTGGAGCTAGCGGGTCTTACAATGAGCAGTTCTTC,CSVGASGSYNEQFF
TRBV29-1,NA,TRBJ2-3,NA,TGCAGCGTTGACGCCCCGAGGGTCACAGATACGCAGTATTTT,CSVDAPRVTDTQYF
TRBV5-1,once,TRBJ2-2,NA,TGCGCCAGCAGCTTCAGTTTGACGGAGCTGTTTTTT,CASSFSLTELFF
TRBV4-2,NA,TRBJ2-2,TRBD1,TGTGCCAGCAGCCGTCGGACAGGTTTCCACTGGGAGCTGTTTTTT,CASSRRTGFHWELFF
TRBV3-1,NA,TRBJ2-3,TRBD1,TGTGCCAGCAGCCAATCCGGGACAGGGAAGCCCTTCACAGATACGCAGTATTTT,CASSQSGTGKPFTDTQYF
TRBV25-1,once,TRBJ1-3,NA,TGTGCCAGCAGTGAAGGGGGGTCTGGAAACACCATATATTTT,CASSEGGSGNTIYF
TRBV30,few,TRBJ2-1,NA,TGTGCCTGGAGTGTATTCGATTTAGACGAGCAGTTCTTC,CAWSVFDLDEQFF
TRBV12-3/TRBV12-4,NA,TRBJ2-3,TRBD2,TGTGCCAGCAGCCTAGCGGGGGGGCAAACAGATACGCAGTATTTT,CASSLAGGQTDTQYF
TRBV7-3,NA,TRBJ2-1,TRBD1,TGTGCCAGCAGCCCGACAGGGGGCTTGGGGAATGAGCAGTTCTTC,CASSPTGGLGNEQFF
TRBV6-6,NA,TRBJ1-1,NA,TGTGCCAGCACCAGTTGGGGGGGGTCGAGGGCTGAAGCTTTCTTT,CASTSWGGSRAEAFF
TRBV25-1,NA,TRBJ2-3,TRBD2,TGTGCCAGCAGTGAGGCGGGGGGCTGGGCAGATACGCAGTATTTT,CASSEAGGWADTQYF
TRBV23-1,NA,TRBJ1-6,TRBD1,TGCGCCAGCACCCCCCGGGACAGTCTTAATTCACCCCTCCACTTT,CASTPRDSLNSPLHF
TRBV4-1,NA,TRBJ2-2,NA,TGCGCCAGCAGCCAAGAGACGGGACAGAACACCGGGGAGCTGTTTTTT,CASSQETGQNTGELFF
TRBV30,once,TRBJ2-1,NA,TGTGCCTGGCAAGGACTATCCAATGAGCAGTTCTTC,CAWQGLSNEQFF
TRBV28,NA,TRBJ2-1,NA,TGTGCCAGCAGTTCCGTTGAGCAGTTCTTC,CASSSVEQFF
TRBV30,NA,TRBJ1-1,NA,TGTGCCTGGAGAGGTTTGGGGAACACTGAAGCTTTCTTT,CAWRGLGNTEAFF
TRBV20-1,NA,TRBJ2-3,NA,TGCAGTGCTAGACCTATGGGACTCGTCGGGATAGGAGATACGCAGTATTTT,CSARPMGLVGIGDTQYF
TRBV7-9,NA,TRBJ2-5,TRBD1,TGTGCCAGCAGCCCTCGACAGGGAAAGTACCAAGAGACCCAGTACTTC,CASSPRQGKYQETQYF